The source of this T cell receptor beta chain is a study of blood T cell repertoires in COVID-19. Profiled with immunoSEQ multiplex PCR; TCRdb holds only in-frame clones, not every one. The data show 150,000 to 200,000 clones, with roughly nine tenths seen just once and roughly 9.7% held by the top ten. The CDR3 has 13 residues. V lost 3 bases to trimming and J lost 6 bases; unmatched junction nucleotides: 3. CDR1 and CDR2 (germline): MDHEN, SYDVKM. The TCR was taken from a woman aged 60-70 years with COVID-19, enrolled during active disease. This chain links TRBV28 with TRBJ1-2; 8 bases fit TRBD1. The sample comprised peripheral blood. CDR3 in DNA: TGTGCCAGCAGTTTTCCAGGGGGCAATGGCTACACCTTC. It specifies CASSFPGGNGYTF.